This record looks at one T cell receptor (beta chain) sequence and its context. Participants reported their clinical history, and cohort assignment relied on those reports. Per the original methods: The assay estimated nucleated cells by amplifying reference gene primers. TCRdb's table, derived via immunoSEQ multiplex PCR, lists solely in-frame clones and lacks some. V and J calls plus clone size are reproduced from that table; the DNA served to infer D and trimming. Of under 300,000 clones in the sample, about 80% were seen once. The source of the sample is a study of blood T cell repertoires in COVID-19. Study details: Spain, Italy and the United States supplied samples that represented acute and convalescent COVID-19.

The V gene's germline CDR1 is MNHEY and CDR2 SMNVEV (reference sequence). CDR3 length equals 13 residues. Trimming removed 5 bases from V and 4 bases from J; junction bases left unmatched: 4. Material: PBMCs or T cells enriched from blood (not recorded which). The TCR originated in a middle-aged man who had recovered from COVID-19. This rearrangement joins TRBV27 to TRBJ1-2; 7 bases match TRBD1. The CDR3 protein is CASSANRGYGYTF. The DNA of the CDR3 is TGTGCCAGCAGTGCCAACAGGGGCTATGGCTACACCTTC.